Following are 15 T cell receptor beta chains from one sample sequenced in a study of CD8 T cells in ankylosing spondylitis. MiXCR, run by TCRdb on the 5' RACE reads, gives a single entry per CDR3 protein. The profile shows 300,000 to 350,000 distinct CDR3 sequences, under 25% of them singletons. The sample was blood, either unsorted or a sorted T cell fraction (not recorded which). These receptors were taken from a female donor with ankylosing spondylitis or in good health (not recorded which).

This clonotype has only a few counts. The rearrangement uses TRBV28 and TRBJ1-4, with D tentatively TRBD1 (5 bases). The CDR3 contains 12 residues. Trimming took off 8 bases at V and 6 bases at J, with 10 bases between the two ends. CDR1 and CDR2 from the germline V gene are MDHEN and SYDVKM. The CDR3 loop reads CASGQRDEKLFF. CDR3 nucleotides: TGTGCCAGCGGACAACGGGATGAAAAACTGTTTTTT.

This rearrangement joins TRBV29-1 to TRBJ1-1; a weak D match, TRBD1 (6 bases). This CDR3 comprises 15 residues. Germline V gene data show CDR1 as SQVTM and CDR2 as ANQGSEA. In DNA, the CDR3 is TGCAGTGTAATGGGGGGGCGGAGAATGGGGACTGAAGCTTTCTTT. As protein: CSVMGGRRMGTEAFF.

This chain uses TRBV6-5 with TRBJ1-2; tentative D call: TRBD1 (6 bases). The CDR3 has 16 amino acids. The germline CDR1 and CDR2 sequences are MNHEY and SVGAGI. V was shortened by 5 bases and J by 5 bases, with 21 bases between the two germline ends. The CDR3 nucleotides read TGTGCCAGCAGTCCTACTCCTTTTACAGGGATGTATGGCTACACCTTC. Amino acids: CASSPTPFTGMYGYTF.

Notes on this clonotype: This may be a read error, as it is one base from a much larger clone. The chain is built from TRBV29-1 and TRBJ2-1, with D maybe TRBD2 (5 bases). Trimming removed 0 bases from V and 12 bases from J, with 6 bases in between. Germline CDR1 and CDR2: SQVTM and ANQGSEA. The CDR3 consists of 10 residues. CDR3 DNA sequence: TGCAGCGTTGAAGATCGGGGGCAGTTCTTC. Translation: CSVEDRGQFF.

The chain combines TRBV7-2 with TRBJ2-5, with 10 bases fitting TRBD2. After removal of 3 bases from V and 5 bases from J, the junction contained 6 bases not matched to a gene. CDR1 is SGHTA, CDR2 FQGNSA, per germline. The CDR3 is 15 amino acids. CDR3 sequence: CASSLQAGGEETQYF. The CDR3 DNA follows: TGTGCCAGCAGCTTGCAAGCGGGAGGGGAGGAGACCCAGTACTTC.

Only one count was recorded for this clonotype. The V and J genes are TRBV10-3 and TRBJ2-3; 8 bases map to TRBD1. CDR3 length: 14 amino acids. V was clipped by 6 bases and J by 3 bases; unmatched bases: 5. CDR1 is ENHRY and CDR2 is SYGVKD in the germline V gene. Here the CDR3 DNA reads TGTGCCATCAGGCCGGGACAGGAGACAGATACGCAGTATTTT. This gives the protein CAIRPGQETDTQYF.

This clonotype was counted between two and nine times. The rearrangement uses TRBV7-2 and TRBJ2-3, with D uncertain. This CDR3 has 13 amino acids. The germline V gene encodes CDR1 SGHTA and CDR2 FQGNSA. Trimming left V 2 bases short and J 5 bases short, with 8 bases between. CDR3 residues: CASSLLRVDTQYF. The DNA for the CDR3 is TGTGCCAGCAGCTTACTACGGGTAGATACGCAGTATTTT.

Only a few counts were recorded for this clonotype. This chain links TRBV10-3 with TRBJ2-3; weak D call: TRBD1 (5 bases). Germline CDR1 is ENHRY and CDR2 is SYGVKD. Deletions cut 0 bases from V and 0 bases from J, with 7 bases between. The CDR3 has 15 residues. The chain's CDR3 is CAISESRVSTDTQYF. The CDR3 DNA reads as TGTGCCATCAGTGAGTCCAGGGTTAGCACAGATACGCAGTATTTT.

In its sample, this clonotype was seen many times. The DNA of the CDR3 is TGTGCCACCAGTGACCGCTCCTCTTATCAGCCCCAGCATTTT. Amino acid sequence: CATSDRSSYQPQHF. V is TRBV24-1 and J is TRBJ1-5, with no clear D. This CDR3 is 14 amino acids long. Germline V CDR1 and CDR2: KGHDR, SFDVKD. V shed 4 bases and J shed 5 bases, with 11 bases lying between them.

The chain links TRBV5-6 to TRBJ1-6, with D maybe TRBD1 (5 bases). The CDR3 consists of 16 residues. Trimming removed 3 bases at V and 6 bases at J, with 16 bases between. Germline lookup yields CDR1 SGHDT and CDR2 YYEEEE. CDR3 in amino acids: CASSYWARGTNSPLHF. The CDR3 bases are TGTGCCAGCAGCTACTGGGCCCGTGGGACTAATTCACCCCTCCACTTT.

This clonotype was detected only a few times. The gene calls are TRBV19 and TRBJ2-3, with D perhaps given as TRBD1 or TRBD2 (5 bases each). V was cut by 5 bases and J by 3 bases, with 18 bases left in between. The V gene's germline CDR1 is LNHDA and CDR2 SQIVND (reference sequence). The CDR3 totals 16 residues. CDR3 sequence reads: CASSLGTTRGTDTQYF. The CDR3 DNA is TGTGCCAGTAGTCTCGGGACGACCAGAGGTACAGATACGCAGTATTTT.

The table lists this clonotype with many counts. This chain joins TRBV3-1 and TRBJ1-1, with D possibly being TRBD1 (5 bases). Trimming took 2 bases from V and 1 from J, leaving 20 bases between them. The CDR3 has 18 amino acids. The V gene's germline CDR1 is LGHDT and CDR2 YNNKEL (reference sequence). CDR3 sequence: CASSQISTWDHPNTEAFF. The CDR3 nucleotides read TGTGCCAGCAGCCAAATCTCAACCTGGGACCATCCGAACACTGAAGCTTTCTTT.

This clonotype came up a few times. The V call is TRBV6-1, the J call TRBJ1-5, with D tentatively TRBD1 (5 bases). CDR1 is MNHNS, CDR2 SASEGT, per germline. The CDR3 length is 13 residues. V dropped 4 bases and J dropped 4 bases, with 8 bases sitting between them. CDR3 in amino acids: CASSGQHNQPQHF. In nucleotides, the CDR3 is TGTGCCAGCAGTGGACAGCATAATCAGCCCCAGCATTTT.

This chain uses TRBV2 with TRBJ1-5, with a weak D call TRBD1 (5 bases). V lost 3 bases to trimming and J lost 6 bases, with 12 bases between them. Per germline, CDR1 SNHLY and CDR2 FYNNEI. The CDR3 contains 14 residues. The CDR3 nucleotides are TGTGCCAGCAGTGACAGGGTAGAGGGTCAGCCCCAGCATTTT. This sequence encodes CASSDRVEGQPQHF.

The chain is built from TRBV23-1 and TRBJ2-7; D is possibly TRBD2 (6 bases). TRBV23-1 counts as an open reading frame of uncertain function. The length of the CDR3 is 14 residues. V was shortened by 1 base and J by 3 bases, with 10 bases between the two germline ends. The DNA of the CDR3 is TGCGCCAGCAGTCAATGCGAGGGAGGCTACGAGCAGTACTTC. Residues: CASSQCEGGYEQYF.